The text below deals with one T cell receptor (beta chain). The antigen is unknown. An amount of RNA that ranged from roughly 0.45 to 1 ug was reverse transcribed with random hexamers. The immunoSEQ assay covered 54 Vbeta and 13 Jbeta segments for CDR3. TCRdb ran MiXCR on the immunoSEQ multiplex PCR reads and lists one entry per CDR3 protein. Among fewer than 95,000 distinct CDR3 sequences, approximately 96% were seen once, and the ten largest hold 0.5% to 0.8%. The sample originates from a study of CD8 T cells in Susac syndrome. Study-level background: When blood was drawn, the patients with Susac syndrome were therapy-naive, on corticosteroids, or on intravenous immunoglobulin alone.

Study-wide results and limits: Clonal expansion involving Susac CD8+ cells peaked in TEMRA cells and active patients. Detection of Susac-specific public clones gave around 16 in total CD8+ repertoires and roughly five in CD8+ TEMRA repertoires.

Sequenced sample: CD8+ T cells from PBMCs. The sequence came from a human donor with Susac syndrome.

The CDR3 DNA is TGTGCCAGCAGCCAAGGTTGGGGTAATCAGCCCCAGCATTTT. Protein: CASSQGWGNQPQHF. V usage is TRBV3-1 and J usage is TRBJ1-5; no clear D gene. The V end was cut by 1 base, the J end by 4 bases, with 8 bases between. The CDR3 runs 14 residues. Germline V gene sequence: CDR1 LGHDT, CDR2 YNNKEL (reference sequence).